Given below is one TCR beta chain in context. Its antigen is unidentified. Time point of the sample: cycle 4 day 1 (C4D1), after five to seven weeks of nivolumab. Every one of the patients relapsed after autologous stem cell transplantation (brentuximab vedotin exposure was variable). Generated by immunoSEQ multiplex PCR, the TCRdb table keeps only in-frame clones and is missing some. The sample comprises about 85,000 clones, about nine tenths of which are singletons, and under 3.5% rests with the top ten. The sample is drawn from a study of PD-1 blockade in classical Hodgkin lymphoma. The V end lost 4 bases, the J end lost 4 bases, and 16 bases lay between the germline ends. The CDR3 totals 15 residues. Germline V gives CDR1 SGHAT, CDR2 FQNNGV. Study-level results: Complete responders matched newly diagnosed patients in baseline diversity.

This chain joins TRBV11-2 and TRBJ1-2; D perhaps matches TRBD1 (6 bases). The input for sequencing was peripheral blood mononuclear cells (PBMCs), taken before the fourth cycle of nivolumab. The receptor was derived from a human donor with classical Hodgkin lymphoma. In DNA, the CDR3 is TGTGCCAGCAGCTCGACAGGCCCCCACCCCTATGGCTACACCTTC. Its translation: CASSSTGPHPYGYTF.